Sequencing of this T cell receptor (beta chain) was carried out in a study of blood T cell repertoires in COVID-19 (dated by TCRdb to 2018 to 2020). About the investigation overall: Samples covering the acute and convalescent phases of COVID-19 were provided by collaborators in the United States, Italy and Spain. Where HLA class I and class II types were available, the types were taken from metadata supplied by the sample provider, not from assay-based typing. The samples were drawn from the first 160 participants of the ongoing ImmuneRACE study and from some 1,300 subjects provided by 6 global collaborators. Nearly every sample came with metadata listing a de-identified subject ID, COVID-19 status, age in years and sex. The prospective study material was composed of cDNA or gDNA derived from T cells, B-cell-depleted T cells, or PBMCs. The dataset comprised deeply sampled blood TCRbeta repertoires from subjects exposed to, actively infected with, or recovered from COVID-19. A freely available public database, intended as a resource for researchers studying the immune response to SARS-CoV-2, is where the repertoires were released. Results the study describes overall, beyond this receptor: Clinical and demographic metadata were provided uncurated, with the amount varying by source and participant.

V is reduced by 8 bases and J by 1 base, leaving a spacing of 14 bases between them. The CDR3 contains 14 residues, cysteine and phenylalanine counted. Here the CDR3 DNA is all that survives: 42 bases in frame from base 1. According to the germline V gene (reference sequence), CDR1 reads MNHNY and CDR2 reads SVGAGI. TCRbeta CDR3 regions were amplified from genomic DNA by means of the immunoSEQ Assay, a bias-controlled multiplex PCR. Turning to the authors' computational methods: The number of nucleated cells in each sample was estimated from the amplification of reference gene primers within the assay. To quantify the absolute abundance of each unique TCRbeta CDR3 rearrangement, sequence reads were collapsed and filtered. Productive Simpson clonality was computed per sample as the square root of Simpson's diversity index over productive rearrangements. TCRdb took this table from immuneACCESS and kept in-frame rearrangements with V and J called. Such tables lack part of the clones; where checked against another copy, unresolved V genes explain under half of the gap, and the rest is unexplained. The V and J calls and clone size were taken over from that table, and D and trimming were inferred from the DNA. For this sample the table gives about 300,000 clones, of which around 89% were detected only once. The top ten constitute approximately 4.2% of the sample.

Each collaborating institution followed its own protocols to collect whole blood in K2EDTA tubes. For TCRbeta analysis, collaborators shipped samples as frozen whole blood, isolated PBMCs, or DNA extracted from either of those sample types. In its sample, this clone was seen once. Its antigen is still unknown. There are no base qualities to consult, and no much larger clone falls within one base. The chain uses TRBV6-6 and TRBJ1-2; TRBD1 is a weak D gene call, 5 bases matching. The sequence derives from a middle-aged man with acute or convalescent COVID-19. Specimen: peripheral blood. CDR3 sequence: CASVLGGSNYGYTF. The nucleotide sequence is TGTGCCAGCGTCTTGGGGGGAAGTAACTATGGCTACACCTTC.